This section outlines one T cell receptor (beta chain) sequence together with its context. As yet, its antigen is unknown. This sample stems from a study of TIL therapy for anti-PD-1-resistant metastatic lung cancer. Study background: Patients had a median age of about 50 years (range about 35-80). By whole-exome sequencing, median non-synonymous tumor mutation burden was roughly 1.6 mutations per megabase.

Time point defined: pre-treatment sample, taken before nivolumab and TIL therapy. Enrollment ran from 2017 to early 2020. The V gene's germline CDR1 is SGHTA and CDR2 FQGTGA. The CDR3 covers 19 residues. Trimming took 0 bases from V and 5 from J, leaving 24 bases between them. General study findings and limits: The cohort had more treatment-naive, never-smoker and oncogene-addicted patients than typical.

The libraries were made with immunoSEQ v3. Clones were read by immunoSEQ multiplex PCR, and TCRdb kept only the in-frame ones, dropping some. The sample includes tens of thousands of clones, approximately 86% of them seen just once. Sequences were derived from blood, sampled at baseline. This sequence joins TRBV7-3 and TRBJ2-3, with TRBD2 as a possible D gene (5 bases). This receptor was identified in a person between 25 and 80 years old with non-small cell lung cancer. CDR3 coding DNA: TGTGCCAGCAGCTTAACCGGGCCCTCAATAGCGCCCTGGGGAGATACGCAGTATTTT. Translating it yields CASSLTGPSIAPWGDTQYF.